The clone carrying this T cell receptor beta chain appeared a few times. This specimen belongs to a study of early T cells in non-severe SARS-CoV-2 infection. TCRdb called the 5' RACE reads again in MiXCR, with one record for every CDR3 protein. This sample has about 83,000 distinct CDR3 sequences, with around 9.3% found just once. The sample consisted of whole blood, taken at baseline. This receptor was taken from an adult who was a healthcare worker with PCR-confirmed SARS-CoV-2 infection or an uninfected control (not recorded which).

CDR3 bases: TGCGCCAGCAGCCTCGGACAGGGAGGCCAAGAGACCCAGTACTTC. Translating it yields CASSLGQGGQETQYF. The V call is TRBV5-1, the J call TRBJ2-5, with 8 nucleotides matching TRBD1. Trimming removed 4 bases from V and 1 base from J; junction bases left unmatched: 6. Germline V gives CDR1 SGHRS, CDR2 YFSETQ. The CDR3 has 15 residues.